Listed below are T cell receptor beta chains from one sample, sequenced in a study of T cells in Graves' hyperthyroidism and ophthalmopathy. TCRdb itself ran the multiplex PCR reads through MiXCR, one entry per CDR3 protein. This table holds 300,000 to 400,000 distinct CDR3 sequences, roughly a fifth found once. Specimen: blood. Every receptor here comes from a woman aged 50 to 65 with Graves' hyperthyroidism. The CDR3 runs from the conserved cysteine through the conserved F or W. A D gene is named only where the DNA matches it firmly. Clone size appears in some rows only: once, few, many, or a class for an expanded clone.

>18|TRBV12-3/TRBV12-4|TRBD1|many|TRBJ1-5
TGTGCCAGCAGTTTATACGTATTGGGACAGGGGGCGCATCAGCCCCAGCATTTT
CASSLYVLGQGAHQPQHF
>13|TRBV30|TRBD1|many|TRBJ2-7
TGTGCCTGGAGTGTGGCCAGGGGGCACGAGCAGTACTTC
CAWSVARGHEQYF
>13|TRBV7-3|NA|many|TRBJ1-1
TGTGCCAGCAGCTCAGTGGGGCGTACTGAAGCTTTCTTT
CASSSVGRTEAFF
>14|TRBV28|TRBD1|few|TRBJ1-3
TGTGCCAGCATAACAGGGGGCGCGGGAAACACCATATATTTT
CASITGGAGNTIYF
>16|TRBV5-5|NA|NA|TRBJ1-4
TGTGCCAGCAGCTGGGGGCACAGACCAACTAATGAAAAACTGTTTTTT
CASSWGHRPTNEKLFF
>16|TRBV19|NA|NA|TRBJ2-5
TGTGCCAGTAGTGTCTGGCCGAGGGCGGCCCAAGAGACCCAGTACTTC
CASSVWPRAAQETQYF
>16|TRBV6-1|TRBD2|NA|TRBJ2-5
TGTGCCAGCAGGGAAGGGACTAACGGGGGAACAGAGACCCAGTACTTC
CASREGTNGGTETQYF
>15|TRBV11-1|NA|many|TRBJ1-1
TGTGCCAGCAGCTTCCAAGGGAGGGTTGGCGCTGAAGCTTTCTTT
CASSFQGRVGAEAFF
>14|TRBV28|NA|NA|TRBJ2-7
TGTGCCAGCAGTTTTAGCAGGGGCTCCTACGAGCAGTACTTC
CASSFSRGSYEQYF
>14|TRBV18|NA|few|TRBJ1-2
TGTGCCAGCCTATTACCCAGTTCAGGTGGCGGCTACACCTTC
CASLLPSSGGGYTF
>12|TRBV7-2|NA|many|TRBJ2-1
TGTGCCAGCAGCTTCAGGGGCGGTGAGCAGTTCTTC
CASSFRGGEQFF
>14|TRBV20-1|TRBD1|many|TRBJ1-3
TGCAGTGCCACCACAGGGGCCTCTGGAAACACCATATATTTT
CSATTGASGNTIYF
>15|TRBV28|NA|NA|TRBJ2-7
TGTGCCAGCAGTTCCACAGGAGACTCCTCCTACGAGCAGTACTTC
CASSSTGDSSYEQYF
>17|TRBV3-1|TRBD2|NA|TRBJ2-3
TGTGCCAGCAGCGGCCCGGGACTAGCAGTGAGCACAGATACGCAGTATTTT
CASSGPGLAVSTDTQYF
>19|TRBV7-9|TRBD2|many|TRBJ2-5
TGTGCCAGCAGTCCTAAGAAGAGACTAGCGGGCCGCCTGGGAGAGACCCAGTACTTC
CASSPKKRLAGRLGETQYF
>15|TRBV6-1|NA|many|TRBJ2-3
TGTGCCAGCAGTGAACAGGCTGGGACCACAGATACGCAGTATTTT
CASSEQAGTTDTQYF
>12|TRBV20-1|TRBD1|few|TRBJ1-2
TGCAGTGCTTACAGGGGGCCGGGGGGCTACACCTTC
CSAYRGPGGYTF
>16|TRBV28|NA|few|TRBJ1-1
TGTGCCAGCAGTTCCCCTCGTAAGGGTGGGAACACTGAAGCTTTCTTT
CASSSPRKGGNTEAFF
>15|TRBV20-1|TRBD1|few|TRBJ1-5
TGCAGTGCTAGAGATAGACAGGGGGCTAATCAGCCCCAGCATTTT
CSARDRQGANQPQHF
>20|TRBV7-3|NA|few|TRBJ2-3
TGTGCCAGCAGCGCCGGACATCGGGATATTGGAGGGTACCGCACAGATACGCAGTATTTT
CASSAGHRDIGGYRTDTQYF
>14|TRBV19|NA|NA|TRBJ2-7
TGTGCCAGTAGTATTGACCCGTGGTCCTACGAGCAGTACTTC
CASSIDPWSYEQYF
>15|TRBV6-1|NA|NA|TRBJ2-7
TGTGCCAGCACCCTGGACAGAAAATCCACCTACGAGCAGTACTTC
CASTLDRKSTYEQYF